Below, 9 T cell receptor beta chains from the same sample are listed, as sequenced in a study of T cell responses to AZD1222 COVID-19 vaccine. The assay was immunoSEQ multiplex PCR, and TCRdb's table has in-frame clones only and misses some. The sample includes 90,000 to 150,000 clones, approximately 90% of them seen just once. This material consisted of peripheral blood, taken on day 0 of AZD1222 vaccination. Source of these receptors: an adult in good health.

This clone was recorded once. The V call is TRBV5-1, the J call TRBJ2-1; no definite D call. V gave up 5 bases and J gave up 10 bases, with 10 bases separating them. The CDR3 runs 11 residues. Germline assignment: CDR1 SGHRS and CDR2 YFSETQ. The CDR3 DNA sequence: TGCGCCAGCAGGGATGACACCGAGCAGTTCTTC. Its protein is CASRDDTEQFF.

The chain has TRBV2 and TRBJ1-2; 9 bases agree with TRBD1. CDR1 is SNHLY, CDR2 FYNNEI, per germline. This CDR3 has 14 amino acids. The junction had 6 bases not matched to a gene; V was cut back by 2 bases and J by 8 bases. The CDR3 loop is CASSEWGTGQGYTF. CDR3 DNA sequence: TGTGCCAGCAGTGAATGGGGGACAGGGCAAGGCTACACCTTC.

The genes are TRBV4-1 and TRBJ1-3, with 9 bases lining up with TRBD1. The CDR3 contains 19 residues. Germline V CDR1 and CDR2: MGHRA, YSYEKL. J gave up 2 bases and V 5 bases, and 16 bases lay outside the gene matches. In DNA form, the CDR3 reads TGCGCCAGCAGCAAAAAACAAACGGGACAGGGTGAGGCTGGAAACACCATATATTTT. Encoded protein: CASSKKQTGQGEAGNTIYF.

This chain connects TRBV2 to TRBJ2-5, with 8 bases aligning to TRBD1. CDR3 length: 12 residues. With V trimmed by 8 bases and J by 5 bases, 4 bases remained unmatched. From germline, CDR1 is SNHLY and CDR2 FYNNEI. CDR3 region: CASAGGAETQYF. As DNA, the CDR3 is TGTGCCAGCGCAGGGGGCGCGGAGACCCAGTACTTC.

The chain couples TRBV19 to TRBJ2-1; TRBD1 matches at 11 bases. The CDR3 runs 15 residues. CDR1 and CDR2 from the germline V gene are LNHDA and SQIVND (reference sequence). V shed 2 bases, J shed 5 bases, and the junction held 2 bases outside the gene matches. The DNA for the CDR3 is TGTGCCAGTAGTATAAGGGACAGGGGGGACAATGAGCAGTTCTTC. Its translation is CASSIRDRGDNEQFF.

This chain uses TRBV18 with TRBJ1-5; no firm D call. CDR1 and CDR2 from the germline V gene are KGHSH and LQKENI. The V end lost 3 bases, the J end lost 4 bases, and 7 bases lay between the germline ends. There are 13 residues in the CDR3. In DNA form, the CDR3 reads TGTGCCAGCTCACCGGAAAGAAATCAGCCCCAGCATTTT. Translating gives CASSPERNQPQHF.

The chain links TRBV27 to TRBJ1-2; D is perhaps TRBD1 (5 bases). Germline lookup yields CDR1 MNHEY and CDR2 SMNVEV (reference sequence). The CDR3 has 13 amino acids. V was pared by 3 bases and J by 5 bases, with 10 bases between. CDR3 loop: CASSFSRAYGYTF. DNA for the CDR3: TGTGCCAGCAGTTTCTCCAGGGCGTATGGCTACACCTTC.

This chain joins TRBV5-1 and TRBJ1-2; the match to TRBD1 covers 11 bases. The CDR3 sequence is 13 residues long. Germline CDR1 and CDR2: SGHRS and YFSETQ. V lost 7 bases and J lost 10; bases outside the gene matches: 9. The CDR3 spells CASQFGTGGTYTF. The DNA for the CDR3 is TGCGCCAGCCAATTCGGGACAGGGGGGACCTACACCTTC.

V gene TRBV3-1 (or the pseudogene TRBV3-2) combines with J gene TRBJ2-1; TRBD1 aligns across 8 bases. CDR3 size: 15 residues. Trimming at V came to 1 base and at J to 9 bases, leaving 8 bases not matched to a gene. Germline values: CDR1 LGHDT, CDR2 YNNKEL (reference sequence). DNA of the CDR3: TGTGCCAGCAGCCAAGCCCGGACAGGGTTTGGTGAGCAGTTCTTC. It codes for CASSQARTGFGEQFF.